These T cell receptor beta chains were read from a single sample in a study of T cell responses to AZD1222 COVID-19 vaccine. The protocol was immunoSEQ multiplex PCR, while the TCRdb copy is restricted to in-frame clones and leaves out a portion. Among 180,000 or so clones listed, roughly 93% were seen once. The sequencing used peripheral blood, collected on day 0 of AZD1222 vaccination. Receptors originate from an adult in good health. Each CDR3 is given with its conserved first and last residue. The D gene is left open where the match is weak. The size entry is marked missing in some rows and otherwise reads once, few, many or a size class.

>NA|TRBV28|TRBJ2-7|NA
TGTGCCAGCAGCCTGTTTGCCGACTACGAGCAGTACTTC
CASSLFADYEQYF
>NA|TRBV18|TRBJ2-2|NA
TGTGCCAGCTCACCACTGGGGACGGCTGGAACGACCGGGGAGCTGTTTTTT
CASSPLGTAGTTGELFF
>NA|TRBV9|TRBJ2-1|TRBD2
TGTGCCAGCAGCCCTAGGGCGGGAGTCAATGAGCAGTTCTTC
CASSPRAGVNEQFF
>NA|TRBV19|TRBJ2-7|TRBD1
TGTGCCAGTAGTATAGCCGGGACAGGGAATTACGAGCAGTACTTC
CASSIAGTGNYEQYF
>few|TRBV19|TRBJ1-6|NA
TGTGCCAGTAGTATGGGACATATCCCACCCCTCCACTTT
CASSMGHIPPLHF
>NA|TRBV6-5|TRBJ1-2|NA
TGTGCCGCCCTCGCAAGGGGCAGGGTGGATGGCTACACCTTC
CAALARGRVDGYTF
>NA|TRBV27|TRBJ1-5|NA
TGTGCCAGCAGTTTAAGGGGGACTAACAATCAGCCCCAGCATTTT
CASSLRGTNNQPQHF
>NA|TRBV5-4|TRBJ2-2|NA
TGTGCCAGCTACGAGGGCAGGGGAGTTTGGAACACCGGGGAGCTGTTTTTT
CASYEGRGVWNTGELFF
>once|TRBV20-1|TRBJ1-1|NA
TGCAGTGCTCGACAGAGCTCTGAAGCTTTCTTT
CSARQSSEAFF
>NA|TRBV5-6|TRBJ1-6|TRBD1
TGTGCCAGCAGCTTGGGCTCAGGGGGTAATTCACCCCTCCACTTT
CASSLGSGGNSPLHF
>NA|TRBV19|TRBJ2-2|NA
TGTGCCAGTAGTATAGTTGGCACCGGGGAGCTGTTTTTT
CASSIVGTGELFF
>NA|TRBV5-1|TRBJ2-3|TRBD2
TGCGCCAGCAGCGTCACTAGCGTTCTCACAGATACGCAGTATTTT
CASSVTSVLTDTQYF
>once|TRBV11-2|TRBJ2-1|TRBD1
TGTGCCAGCAGCGCGACAGGGGGGAATGAGCAGTTCTTC
CASSATGGNEQFF
>NA|TRBV5-1|TRBJ2-2|NA
TGCGCCAGCGGTCCAGGGGACTTAGAAGGCGGGGAGCTGTTTTTT
CASGPGDLEGGELFF
>NA|TRBV12-5|TRBJ1-2|NA
TGTGCTAGTGGCTACCCCGGTCCGGACTATGGCTACACCTTC
CASGYPGPDYGYTF
>NA|TRBV3-1/TRBV3-2|TRBJ2-3|NA
TGTGCCAGCAGCCGTTTCATAAGGGGGGTATGGACAGATACGCAGTATTTT
CASSRFIRGVWTDTQYF
>NA|TRBV6-5|TRBJ1-3|TRBD1
TGTGCCAGCAACCTACAGGGGGTAGGAGGAAACACCATATATTTT
CASNLQGVGGNTIYF
>NA|TRBV5-1|TRBJ1-1|NA
TGCGCCAGCAGCTTGGATGGTCAGCGGAACACTGAAGCTTTCTTT
CASSLDGQRNTEAFF
>NA|TRBV9|TRBJ1-4|TRBD1
TGTGCCAGCAGCGTCGGATCAGGGGGCGGTGAAAAACTGTTTTTT
CASSVGSGGGEKLFF
>NA|TRBV27|TRBJ2-7|TRBD1
TGTGCCAGCAGTTTGTTAGGACAGGGGTCCAACGAGCAGTACTTC
CASSLLGQGSNEQYF
>NA|TRBV6-5|TRBJ1-6|TRBD1
TGTGCCAGCACCCAGGGGGCACATAATTCACCCCTCCACTTT
CASTQGAHNSPLHF